Listed below are T cell receptor beta chains from one sample, sequenced in a study of blood T cell repertoires in COVID-19. Data came from immunoSEQ multiplex PCR; TCRdb stores just in-frame clones and leaves some out. The table has some 130,000 clones, roughly four fifths seen once; the top ten hold approximately 8.7%. Input material: peripheral blood. The source is a man aged 35 to 55 with active or convalescent COVID-19. The CDR3 runs from the conserved cysteine through the conserved F or W. The D gene is left open where the match is weak. The size of a clone is reported for some rows only, either as once, few or many, or as a class for expanded clones.

TRBJ2-7 NA TRBV7-9 TRBD1 CASSLGQAPYEQYF TGTGCCAGCAGCTTGGGACAGGCTCCCTACGAGCAGTACTTC
TRBJ2-7 NA TRBV21-1 NA CASSKAASGGSFSYEQYF TGTGCCAGCAGCAAAGCGGCTAGCGGGGGGTCGTTTTCCTACGAGCAGTACTTC
TRBJ2-3 NA TRBV6-1 TRBD2 CASSEDGVQRGGSDTQYF TGTGCCAGCAGTGAAGATGGGGTACAGCGGGGAGGATCAGATACGCAGTATTTT
TRBJ2-5 NA TRBV6-5 TRBD1 CASSYQGAGQETQYF TGTGCCAGCAGTTATCAGGGGGCAGGACAAGAGACCCAGTACTTC
TRBJ1-6 NA TRBV27 NA CASSPGDKLRNSPLHF TGTGCCAGCAGTCCCGGGGACAAACTTCGTAATTCACCCCTCCACTTT
TRBJ1-6 NA TRBV7-3 NA CASSLKGPEGNSPLHF TGTGCCAGCAGCTTAAAAGGGCCAGAGGGTAATTCACCCCTCCACTTT
TRBJ1-2 NA TRBV11-2 TRBD1 CASSLDLGDRVNGYTF TGTGCCAGCAGCTTAGATCTGGGTGACAGGGTTAATGGCTACACCTTC
TRBJ2-5 NA TRBV12-3/TRBV12-4 NA CASSPMEETQYF TGTGCCAGCAGCCCTATGGAAGAGACCCAGTACTTC
TRBJ2-7 NA TRBV9 TRBD2 CASSVGSGGASYEQYF TGTGCCAGCAGCGTAGGCAGCGGGGGGGCCTCCTACGAGCAGTACTTC
TRBJ2-2 NA TRBV6-5 TRBD1 CAALEQGASGELFF TGTGCCGCACTGGAACAGGGGGCGTCCGGGGAGCTGTTTTTT
TRBJ2-7 NA TRBV25-1 TRBD1 CASAKAGGVYEQYF TGTGCCAGCGCGAAGGCAGGGGGTGTATACGAGCAGTACTTC
TRBJ2-5 NA TRBV7-2 TRBD2 CASSLQAGILQETQYF TGTGCCAGCAGCCTACAAGCGGGGATACTCCAAGAGACCCAGTACTTC
TRBJ2-3 NA TRBV5-6 NA CASSSYDTQYF TGTGCCAGCAGCTCCTATGATACGCAGTATTTT
TRBJ2-7 once TRBV5-5 NA CASTLQTRTYEQYF TGTGCCAGCACCCTACAAACTAGGACCTACGAGCAGTACTTC
TRBJ2-1 NA TRBV5-1 TRBD2 CASSHGGTSGGAGEQFF TGCGCCAGCAGCCATGGCGGGACTAGCGGGGGGGCCGGTGAGCAGTTCTTC
TRBJ1-2 NA TRBV6-6 NA CASSKDSFGYTF TGTGCCAGCAGTAAAGACAGTTTCGGCTACACCTTC